These T cell receptor beta chains were read from a single sample in a study of blood T cell repertoires in COVID-19. The assay was immunoSEQ multiplex PCR, and TCRdb's table has in-frame clones only and misses some. Of 350,000 to 400,000 clones listed, around 87% are singletons. The specimen sequenced was PBMCs or T cells enriched from blood (not recorded which). These receptors were collected from a woman between 25 and 40 years old with acute COVID-19. CDR3s include the opening cysteine and the closing phenylalanine or tryptophan. Fields, in order: clone size, J gene, CDR3 length, V gene, D gene, CDR3 DNA, CDR3 protein. A D gene is named only where the DNA matches it firmly. Expanded clones get a size class; other rows say once, few or many, or leave the size out.

once | TRBJ2-1 | 12 | TRBV5-1 | . | TGCGCCAGCAGTGGCCAGTTCAATGAGCAGTTCTTC | CASSGQFNEQFF
. | TRBJ1-6 | 16 | TRBV13 | TRBD1 | TGTGCCAGCAGCTCCAGGACAGGGGGCGGTTATTCACCCCTCCACTTT | CASSSRTGGGYSPLHF
. | TRBJ2-1 | 13 | TRBV10-3 | TRBD2 | TGTGCCATCAGGGGCGGGGGGGCCAATGAGCAGTTCTTC | CAIRGGGANEQFF
. | TRBJ1-2 | 15 | TRBV7-2 | . | TGTGCCAGCAGCTTAGCGCCCACACAGGGAGTCGGCTACACCTTC | CASSLAPTQGVGYTF
. | TRBJ1-2 | 14 | TRBV6-5 | TRBD1 | TGTGCCAGCAGCTATACAGGGGGCGCACAGGGCTACACCTTC | CASSYTGGAQGYTF
. | TRBJ2-7 | 17 | TRBV4-1 | . | TGCGCCAGCAGCCAAGCCTCAGGGGGGTTCCCCTCGAGGGAGCAGTACTTC | CASSQASGGFPSREQYF
. | TRBJ2-1 | 10 | TRBV19 | . | TGTGCCAGTACCCGTAATGAGCAGTTCTTC | CASTRNEQFF
. | TRBJ2-7 | 15 | TRBV7-8 | TRBD1 | TGTGCCAGCACCGTTTCACAGGGGAAGGCCTACGAGCAGTACTTC | CASTVSQGKAYEQYF
. | TRBJ2-6 | 15 | TRBV19 | TRBD1 | TGTGCCAGCCAGACAGGGCAGCCTGGGGCCAACGTCCTGACTTTC | CASQTGQPGANVLTF
once | TRBJ2-2 | 17 | TRBV7-3 | TRBD1 | TGTGCCAGCAGCTCAGAACCGGGACAGATGAACACCGGGGAGCTGTTTTTT | CASSSEPGQMNTGELFF
. | TRBJ1-2 | 12 | TRBV6-2/TRBV6-3 | TRBD1 | TGTGCCAGCAGTGGGACAGGGTATGGCTACACCTTC | CASSGTGYGYTF
. | TRBJ2-7 | 16 | TRBV5-1 | . | TGCGCCAGCAGCTTGGCAGCAGGGGAATTCTCCTACGAGCAGTACTTC | CASSLAAGEFSYEQYF
. | TRBJ1-4 | 18 | TRBV7-2 | TRBD1 | TGTGCCAGCAGCTTTAGACAGGGGGCATTATGGAGCGGTGAAAAACTGTTTTTT | CASSFRQGALWSGEKLFF
. | TRBJ2-5 | 16 | TRBV18 | TRBD2 | TGTGCCAGCTCACCGGGACTAGCGGGATACCAAGAGACCCAGTACTTC | CASSPGLAGYQETQYF
. | TRBJ1-6 | 15 | TRBV27 | . | TGTGCCAGCAGTTTGCGGGGGGCGCATCCTTCACCCCTCCACTTT | CASSLRGAHPSPLHF
. | TRBJ1-3 | 12 | TRBV12-3/TRBV12-4 | TRBD1 | TGTGCCAGCAGTAAACAGGGGTACACCATATATTTT | CASSKQGYTIYF
. | TRBJ1-2 | 13 | TRBV12-3/TRBV12-4 | . | TGTGCCAGCAGTTATGCAGCCTCGGGAGGCTACACCTTC | CASSYAASGGYTF
. | TRBJ2-5 | 12 | TRBV12-5 | . | TGTGCTAGTCGGCTGGACTTCAGGACGCAGTACTTC | CASRLDFRTQYF
. | TRBJ2-7 | 13 | TRBV5-4 | . | TGTGCCAGCAGCTGGTACGGAGGATACGAGCAGTACTTC | CASSWYGGYEQYF
. | TRBJ1-4 | 15 | TRBV3-1/TRBV3-2 | . | TGTGCCAGCAGCCAAGAATGCCGCCAGGGTCGAGAACTGTTTTTT | CASSQECRQGRELFF
. | TRBJ1-2 | 15 | TRBV24-1 | TRBD1 | TGTGCCACCAGTGACCCGAGGGGGACAGTCTATGGCTACACCTTC | CATSDPRGTVYGYTF
once | TRBJ1-2 | 16 | TRBV27 | . | TGTGCCAGCAGTTTAAATAATGCTATAAGTCCGTATGGCTACACCTTC | CASSLNNAISPYGYTF
few | TRBJ2-5 | 15 | TRBV19 | TRBD1 | TGTGCCAGTACCCCCCCCGGGACAGGCAGTGAGACCCAGTACTTC | CASTPPGTGSETQYF
. | TRBJ2-7 | 14 | TRBV6-5 | TRBD2 | TGTGCCAGCAGCCCCGGGACTATGCTCTACGAGCAGTACTTC | CASSPGTMLYEQYF
. | TRBJ2-7 | 13 | TRBV23-1 | . | TGCGCCAGCAGTCCCCGGAGCTCCTACGAGCAGTACTTC | CASSPRSSYEQYF
. | TRBJ1-1 | 13 | TRBV18 | . | TGTGCCAGCTCAGAAGGGGTTAGCACTGAAGCTTTCTTT | CASSEGVSTEAFF
. | TRBJ1-1 | 18 | TRBV11-2 | TRBD1 | TGTGCCAGCAGCCATCGCCTCCGGGACAGGGAATTTCGGACTGAAGCTTTCTTT | CASSHRLRDREFRTEAFF
. | TRBJ2-2 | 16 | TRBV5-8 | . | TGTGCCAGCAGCTTGCTTAGGGGTTTGAACACCGGGGAGCTGTTTTTT | CASSLLRGLNTGELFF
once | TRBJ2-7 | 16 | TRBV20-1 | TRBD2 | TGCAGTGCTAGTGGTCTAGCGGGGGCGAGTGACTACGAGCAGTACTTC | CSASGLAGASDYEQYF
. | TRBJ2-3 | 14 | TRBV18 | TRBD1 | TGTGCCAGCTCACCCGGACAGGACACAGATACGCAGTATTTT | CASSPGQDTDTQYF
. | TRBJ1-1 | 14 | TRBV18 | . | TGTGCCAGCTCACGTGCAGGGGCGAACACTGAAGCTTTCTTT | CASSRAGANTEAFF
once | TRBJ1-3 | 16 | TRBV9 | . | TGTGCCAGCAGCGTAGGAGTGCTAGGTTCTGGAAACACCATATATTTT | CASSVGVLGSGNTIYF
once | TRBJ2-2 | 13 | TRBV2 | . | TGTGCCAGCAGTGAAACACAACCCGGGGAGCTGTTTTTT | CASSETQPGELFF
few | TRBJ2-7 | 16 | TRBV6-5 | TRBD2 | TGTGCCAGCAGTTTAGGGAGACTAGCGGGACCCTACGAGCAGTACTTC | CASSLGRLAGPYEQYF
few | TRBJ1-2 | 17 | TRBV6-1 | TRBD1 | TGTGCCAGCAGTGAATTTCCAGCAGGGACAGGGAATTATGGCTACACCTTC | CASSEFPAGTGNYGYTF
. | TRBJ1-4 | 11 | TRBV20-1 | . | TGCAGTGCTACACTTAATGAAAAACTGTTTTTT | CSATLNEKLFF
. | TRBJ1-2 | 15 | TRBV5-1 | . | TGCGCCAGCAGCTTTGAAGGCAGGATGGGCTATGGCTACACCTTC | CASSFEGRMGYGYTF
few | TRBJ1-3 | 16 | TRBV9 | . | TGTGCCAGCAGCGTAATCCCGGTGAGCTCTGGAAACACCATATATTTT | CASSVIPVSSGNTIYF
. | TRBJ2-7 | 14 | TRBV5-1 | TRBD2 | TGCGCCAGCAGCTTTAGGGCTCAGCGGGGCGAGCAGTACTTC | CASSFRAQRGEQYF
. | TRBJ2-1 | 16 | TRBV11-3 | . | TGTGCCAGCAGCTCGGGGAGCGCCAGCTCCTACAATGAGCAGTTCTTC | CASSSGSASSYNEQFF
. | TRBJ2-3 | 16 | TRBV24-1 | TRBD2 | TGTGCCACCAGTGACCCCGCAGCGGGGGGGCTGGATACGCAGTATTTT | CATSDPAAGGLDTQYF
. | TRBJ1-1 | 16 | TRBV4-1 | . | TGCGCCAGCAGCCAAGATGTTTTAGGGGGGAACACTGAAGCTTTCTTT | CASSQDVLGGNTEAFF
. | TRBJ1-2 | 16 | TRBV24-1 | . | TGTGCCACCAGTGACCCCGCCCGGGGGGGCGACTATGGCTACACCTTC | CATSDPARGGDYGYTF
. | TRBJ1-2 | 17 | TRBV21-1 | . | TGTGCCAGCAGGAGGTGGCAGGGGCCCGCCCGCGGCTATGGCTACACCTTC | CASRRWQGPARGYGYTF
. | TRBJ1-5 | 15 | TRBV6-2/TRBV6-3 | TRBD1 | TGTGCCAGCAGTTACTCGAAGGGGGCGAATCAGCCCCAGCATTTT | CASSYSKGANQPQHF
. | TRBJ1-5 | 15 | TRBV5-1 | . | TGCGCCAGCAGTCCCGAGGCGGGGTCCAATCAGCCCCAGCATTTT | CASSPEAGSNQPQHF